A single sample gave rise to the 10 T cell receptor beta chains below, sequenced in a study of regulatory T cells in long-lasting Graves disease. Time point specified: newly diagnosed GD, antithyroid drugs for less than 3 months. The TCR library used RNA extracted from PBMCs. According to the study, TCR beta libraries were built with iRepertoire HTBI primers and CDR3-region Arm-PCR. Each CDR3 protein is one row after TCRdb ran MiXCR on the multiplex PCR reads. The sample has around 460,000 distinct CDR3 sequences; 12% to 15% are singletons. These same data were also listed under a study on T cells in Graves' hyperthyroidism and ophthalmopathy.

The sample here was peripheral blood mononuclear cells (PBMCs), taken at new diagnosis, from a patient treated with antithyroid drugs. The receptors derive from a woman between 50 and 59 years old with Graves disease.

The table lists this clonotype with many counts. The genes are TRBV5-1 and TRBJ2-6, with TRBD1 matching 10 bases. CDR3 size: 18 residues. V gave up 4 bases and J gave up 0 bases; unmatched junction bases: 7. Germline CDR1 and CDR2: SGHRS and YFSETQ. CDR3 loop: CASSKDRGRGSGANVLTF. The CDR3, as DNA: TGCGCCAGCAGCAAAGACAGGGGGCGAGGCTCTGGGGCCAACGTCCTGACTTTC.

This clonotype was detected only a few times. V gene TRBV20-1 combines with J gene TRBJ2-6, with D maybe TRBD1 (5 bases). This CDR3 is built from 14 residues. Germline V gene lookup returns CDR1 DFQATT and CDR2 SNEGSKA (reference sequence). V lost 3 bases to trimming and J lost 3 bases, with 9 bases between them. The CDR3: CSASPGFGANVLTF. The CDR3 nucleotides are TGCAGTGCTAGCCCAGGGTTTGGGGCCAACGTCCTGACTTTC.

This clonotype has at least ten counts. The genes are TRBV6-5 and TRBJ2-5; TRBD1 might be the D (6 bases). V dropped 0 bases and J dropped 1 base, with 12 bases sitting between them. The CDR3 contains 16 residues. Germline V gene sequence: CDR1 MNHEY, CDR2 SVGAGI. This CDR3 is CASSYSYRATQETQYF. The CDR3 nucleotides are TGTGCCAGCAGTTACTCGTACAGGGCGACCCAAGAGACCCAGTACTTC.

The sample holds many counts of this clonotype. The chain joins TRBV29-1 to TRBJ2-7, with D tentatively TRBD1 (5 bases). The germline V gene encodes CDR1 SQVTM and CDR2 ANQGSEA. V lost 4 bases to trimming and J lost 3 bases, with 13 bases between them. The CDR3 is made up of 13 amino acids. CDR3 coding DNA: TGCAGCGTTGGCGGCAGGGTTGGCTACGAGCAGTACTTC. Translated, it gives CSVGGRVGYEQYF.

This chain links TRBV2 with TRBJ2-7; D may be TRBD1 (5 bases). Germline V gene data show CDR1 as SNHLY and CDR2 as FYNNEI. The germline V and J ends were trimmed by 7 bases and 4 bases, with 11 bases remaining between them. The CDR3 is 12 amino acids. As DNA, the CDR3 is TGTGCCAGCAAAGTAGGGGAATACGAGCAGTACTTC. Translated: CASKVGEYEQYF. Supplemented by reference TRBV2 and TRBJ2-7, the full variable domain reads EPEVTQTPSHQVTQMGQEVILRCVPISNHLYFYWYRQILGQKVEFLVSFYNNEISEKSEIFDDQFSVERPDGSNFTLKIRSTKLEDSAMYFCASKVGEYEQYFGPGTRLTVT.

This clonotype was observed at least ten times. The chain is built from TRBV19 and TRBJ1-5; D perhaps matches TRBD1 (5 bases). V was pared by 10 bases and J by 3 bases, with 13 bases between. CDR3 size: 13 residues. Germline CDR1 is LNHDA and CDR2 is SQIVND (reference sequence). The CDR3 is CATRQIYNQPQHF. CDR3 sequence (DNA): TGTGCCACCAGACAGATCTACAATCAGCCCCAGCATTTT.

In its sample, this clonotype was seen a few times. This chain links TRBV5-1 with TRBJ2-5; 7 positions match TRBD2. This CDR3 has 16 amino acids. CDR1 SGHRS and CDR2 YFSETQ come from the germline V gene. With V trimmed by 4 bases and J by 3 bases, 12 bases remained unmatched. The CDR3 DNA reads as TGCGCCAGCAGCATCCTGGACGGGACTACCAAAGAGACCCAGTACTTC. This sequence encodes CASSILDGTTKETQYF.

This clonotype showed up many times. The DNA of the CDR3 is TGTGCCAGCAGCTCCGGGACAGGGGTGACAGATACGCAGTATTTT. Its protein product is CASSSGTGVTDTQYF. The chain couples TRBV5-6 to TRBJ2-3; 10 bases match TRBD1. The CDR3 sequence is 15 residues long. The germline CDR1 and CDR2 sequences are SGHDT and YYEEEE. Trimming took 3 bases from V and 3 from J; bases not matched to a gene: 4.

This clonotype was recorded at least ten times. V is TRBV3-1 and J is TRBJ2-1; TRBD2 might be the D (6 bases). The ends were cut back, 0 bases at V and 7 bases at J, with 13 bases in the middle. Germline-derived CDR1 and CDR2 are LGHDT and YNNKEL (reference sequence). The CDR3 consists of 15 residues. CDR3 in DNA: TGTGCCAGCAGCCAAGAAACGGGGAGGAGGAATGAGCAGTTCTTC. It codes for CASSQETGRRNEQFF.

The CDR3 reads CSAESLLSYEQYF. The CDR3 DNA follows: TGCAGTGCAGAGTCACTCCTCTCCTACGAGCAGTACTTC. The chain joins TRBV20-1 to TRBJ2-7, with no clear D. CDR1 and CDR2 from the germline V gene are DFQATT and SNEGSKA (reference sequence). V dropped 6 bases and J dropped 0 bases, with 12 bases sitting between them. The CDR3 totals 13 residues.